The present T cell receptor beta chain was sequenced within a study of T cell responses to AZD1222 COVID-19 vaccine. Data came from immunoSEQ multiplex PCR; TCRdb stores just in-frame clones and leaves some out. Of about 82,000 clones listed, 75% to 90% were seen once; the top ten hold over 5.5%. V was shortened by 5 bases and J by 0 bases, with 7 bases between the two germline ends. The CDR3 length is 14 residues. CDR1 is SGHTA, CDR2 FQGNSA, per germline. The sequence derives from an adult in good health. The rearrangement links TRBV7-2 to TRBJ1-4; a weak D match, TRBD1 (6 bases). The sequenced sample was peripheral blood, obtained on day 0 of AZD1222 vaccination. As DNA, the CDR3 is TGTGCCAGCAGCCCAGGGGCAACTAATGAAAAACTGTTTTTT. Encoded protein: CASSPGATNEKLFF.